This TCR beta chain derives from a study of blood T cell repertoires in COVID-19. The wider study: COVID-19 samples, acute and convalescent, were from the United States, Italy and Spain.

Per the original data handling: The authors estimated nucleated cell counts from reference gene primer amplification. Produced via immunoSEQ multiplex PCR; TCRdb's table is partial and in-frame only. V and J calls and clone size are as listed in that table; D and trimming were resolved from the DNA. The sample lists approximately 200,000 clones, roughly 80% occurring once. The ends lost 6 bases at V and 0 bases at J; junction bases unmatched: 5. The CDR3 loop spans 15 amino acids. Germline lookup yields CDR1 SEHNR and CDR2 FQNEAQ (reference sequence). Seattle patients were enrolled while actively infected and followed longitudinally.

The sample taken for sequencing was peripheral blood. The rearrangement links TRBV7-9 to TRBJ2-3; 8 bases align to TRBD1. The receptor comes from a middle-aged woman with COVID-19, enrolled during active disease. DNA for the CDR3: TGTGCCAGCAGTCGGACAGGGTCTAGCACAGATACGCAGTATTTT. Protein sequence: CASSRTGSSTDTQYF.